The next 14 T cell receptor beta chains were all read from a single sample in a study of shared clonotypes between healthy human individuals. Assay used: immunoSEQ multiplex PCR; TCRdb lists only in-frame clones, some missing. There are hundreds of thousands of clones in the sample; around 72% occur only once, and about 1.7% lies in the top ten. The material sequenced was memory CD4+ T cells sorted from blood. Stated subset: CD45RA-negative fraction. Receptors were obtained from a woman aged 25-40 years in good health.

This clone was recorded at least ten times. This chain links TRBV5-1 with TRBJ2-3; tentatively, D is TRBD2 (6 bases). This CDR3 contains 15 residues. Trimming pared 4 bases from V and 1 base from J, leaving 13 bases between. The germline CDR1 and CDR2 sequences are SGHRS and YFSETQ. The CDR3 reads CASSVGLSRTDTQYF. The CDR3 region has the DNA TGCGCCAGCAGCGTGGGACTTTCACGCACAGATACGCAGTATTTT.

This clone was counted at least ten times. The J gene is TRBJ1-3, the V gene TRBV28; possible D gene TRBD1, 6 bases. CDR3 size: 17 residues. Germline CDR1 reads MDHEN; CDR2 reads SYDVKM. Deletions cut 6 bases from V and 0 bases from J, with 18 bases between. The CDR3 nucleotides are TGTGCCAGCAGCTCAAGACAAAGGGGACACTCTGGAAACACCATATATTTT. Amino acid sequence: CASSSRQRGHSGNTIYF.

The chain carries TRBV2 and TRBJ1-3; 9 bases match TRBD1. The germline V gene encodes CDR1 SNHLY and CDR2 FYNNEI. The CDR3 totals 15 residues. The V and J ends lost 6 bases and 7 bases, in that order; junction bases with no gene match: 10. CDR3 sequence (DNA): TGTGCCAGCAGCGCTGACAGGGGGGATTTTAACACCATATATTTT. Protein: CASSADRGDFNTIYF. The full variable domain, with the rest looked up from reference TRBV2 and TRBJ1-3, is EPEVTQTPSHQVTQMGQEVILRCVPISNHLYFYWYRQILGQKVEFLVSFYNNEISEKSEIFDDQFSVERPDGSNFTLKIRSTKLEDSAMYFCASSADRGDFNTIYFGEGSWLTVV.

The chain uses TRBV6-5 and TRBJ2-1; tentatively, D is TRBD2 (6 bases). This CDR3 has 16 amino acids. Trimming took off 2 bases at V and 7 bases at J, with 18 bases between the two ends. Germline V gene sequence: CDR1 MNHEY, CDR2 SVGAGI. The CDR3 here is CASSYLSGVISNEQFF. As DNA, the CDR3 is TGTGCCAGCAGTTACCTCTCGGGAGTGATTTCGAATGAGCAGTTCTTC.

This clone was counted between two and nine times. This chain joins TRBV6-1 and TRBJ1-1; no reliable D call. CDR1 is MNHNS, CDR2 SASEGT, per germline. The CDR3 runs to 13 residues. The germline V and J ends were trimmed by 8 bases and 0 bases, with 10 bases remaining between them. CDR3 loop: CASAIYLNTEAFF. Written as DNA, the CDR3 is TGTGCCAGCGCTATATATCTGAACACTGAAGCTTTCTTT.

The chain is built from TRBV5-4 and TRBJ2-7; D may be TRBD2 (6 bases). Germline values: CDR1 SGHNT, CDR2 YYREEE (reference sequence). This CDR3 is 15 amino acids long. Trimming removed 4 bases at V and 6 bases at J, with 20 bases between. CDR3 loop: CASSARGAGSSEQYF. The CDR3 nucleotides are TGTGCCAGCAGCGCGCGCGGGGCGGGGTCGAGCGAGCAGTACTTC.

This clone was picked up a small number of times. CDR3 DNA: TGTGCCAGCAGGTCGGCCCCGAACTCCTACAATGAGCAGTTCTTC. It specifies CASRSAPNSYNEQFF. This chain joins TRBV2 and TRBJ2-1; unclear D gene. The CDR3 spans 15 residues. The V gene's germline CDR1 is SNHLY and CDR2 FYNNEI. V lost 6 bases to trimming and J lost 0 bases, with 12 bases between them.

The V call is TRBV28, the J call TRBJ2-3; no clear D. Trimming took 5 bases from V and 1 from J, leaving 10 bases between them. The germline V gene has CDR1 MDHEN and CDR2 SYDVKM. CDR3 length: 14 amino acids. The CDR3 reads CASSPSMGTDTQYF. The CDR3 DNA is TGTGCCAGCAGTCCTAGTATGGGCACAGATACGCAGTATTTT.

This chain links TRBV28 with TRBJ2-2, with 11 positions matching TRBD2. CDR3 length: 16 residues. The junction had 8 bases not matched to a gene; V was cut back by 6 bases and J by 5 bases. Germline V gives CDR1 MDHEN, CDR2 SYDVKM. CDR3 in DNA: TGTGCCAGCAGGGCGGCGGGACTAGCGGAAACCGGGGAGCTGTTTTTT. Encoded protein: CASRAAGLAETGELFF.

This chain uses TRBV7-9 with TRBJ1-2; TRBD1 is a possible D gene (6 bases). This CDR3 has 14 amino acids. Trimming took off 2 bases at V and 6 bases at J, with 13 bases between the two ends. Germline assignment: CDR1 SEHNR and CDR2 FQNEAQ (reference sequence). The DNA of the CDR3 is TGTGCCAGCAGCTTACCTGGGGGGGCTGATGGCTACACCTTC. It yields the protein CASSLPGGADGYTF.

This sequence joins TRBV2 and TRBJ2-7; D tentatively fits TRBD1 or TRBD2 (5 bases each). V gave up 7 bases and J gave up 0 bases, with 10 bases separating them. The germline CDR1 and CDR2 sequences are SNHLY and FYNNEI. The CDR3 runs to 13 residues. CDR3 coding DNA: TGTGCCAGCACCGACGGGGCCTCCTACGAGCAGTACTTC. As protein: CASTDGASYEQYF.

The genes are TRBV4-1 and TRBJ2-7; D is undetermined. The CDR3 is 13 residues long. From germline, CDR1 is MGHRA and CDR2 YSYEKL. Trimming stripped 4 bases from V and 4 bases from J, with 11 bases between. CDR3 residues: CASSPQSGYEQYF. The CDR3 coding sequence is TGCGCCAGCAGCCCACAATCAGGATACGAGCAGTACTTC.

The V call is TRBV11-2, the J call TRBJ1-1, with a weak D call TRBD1 (5 bases). V lost 3 bases, J lost 4 bases, and 18 bases lay in between. This CDR3 is built from 16 residues. In germline, CDR1 is SGHAT, CDR2 FQNNGV. The CDR3 sequence is CASSLQSPRGSTEAFF. The CDR3 coding sequence is TGTGCCAGCAGCTTGCAGAGTCCCCGGGGGAGCACTGAAGCTTTCTTT.

The rearrangement joins TRBV5-1 to TRBJ1-1; D ambiguous. The CDR3 contains 15 residues. Trimming took 0 bases from V and 6 from J, leaving 15 bases between them. From germline, CDR1 is SGHRS and CDR2 YFSETQ. In nucleotides, the CDR3 is TGCGCCAGCAGCTTGGATCTTGCACGGAGCGCTGAAGCTTTCTTT. It is translated as CASSLDLARSAEAFF. Full variable domain (missing parts from reference TRBV5-1 and TRBJ1-1): KAGVTQTPRYLIKTRGQQVTLSCSPISGHRSVSWYQQTPGQGLQFLFEYFSETQRNKGNFPGRFSGRQFSNSRSEMNVSTLELGDSALYLCASSLDLARSAEAFFGQGTRLTVV.